The 14 T cell receptor beta chains below were found in one sample sequenced in a study of technical replicates of blood from four donors. Some clones are missing from TCRdb's copy, which holds only in-frame ones; the method was immunoSEQ multiplex PCR. Of around 100,000 clones listed, nearly 96% are singletons. The sample consisted of T cells isolated from PBMCs. The receptors were sampled from a human donor in good health.

V gene TRBV5-5 combines with J gene TRBJ1-4; possibly TRBD1 for D (6 bases). Germline CDR1 reads SGHKS; CDR2 reads YYEKEE (reference sequence). The CDR3 is made up of 15 amino acids. V shed 0 bases and J shed 8 bases, with 14 bases lying between them. The DNA of the CDR3 is TGTGCCAGCAGCTTGGTGGGGGCGAGGGAGGAAAAACTGTTTTTT. It codes for CASSLVGAREEKLFF.

V gene TRBV11-2 combines with J gene TRBJ1-3, with 7 bases that match TRBD1. This CDR3 has 16 amino acids. The germline gives CDR1 SGHAT, CDR2 FQNNGV. Losses at the gene ends were 5 bases for V and 3 bases for J; bases not matched to a gene: 10. For the CDR3, the DNA is TGTGCCAGCAGCCACGGGAGGGGGCGTGGTGGAAACACCATATATTTT. Its translation: CASSHGRGRGGNTIYF.

V is TRBV30 and J is TRBJ2-1; 7 nucleotides align to TRBD2. This CDR3 has 12 residues. V dropped 2 bases and J dropped 8; count of bases not matched to a gene: 3. The germline V gene encodes CDR1 GTSNPN and CDR2 SVGIG (reference sequence). CDR3 residues: CAWSPRGDEQFF. Written as DNA, the CDR3 is TGTGCCTGGAGTCCCCGGGGGGATGAGCAGTTCTTC.

The chain has TRBV6-4 and TRBJ2-4, with D maybe TRBD1 (5 bases). V lost 1 base, J lost 2 bases, and 12 bases lay in between. Germline V CDR1 and CDR2: MRHNA, SNTAGT. The CDR3 runs 16 residues. CDR3 amino acids: CASSDLGEITKNIQYF. The DNA of the CDR3 is TGTGCCAGCAGTGACTTAGGGGAAATTACCAAAAACATTCAGTACTTC.

The chain has TRBV5-1 and TRBJ2-2, with D possibly being TRBD1 (6 bases). The CDR3 has 15 amino acids. CDR1 is SGHRS, CDR2 YFSETQ, per germline. With 3 bases removed from V and 7 bases from J, the gap between germline ends came to 16 bases. CDR3 sequence reads: CASSSQGTQGGELFF. Written as DNA, the CDR3 is TGCGCCAGCAGCTCCCAAGGAACACAGGGCGGGGAGCTGTTTTTT.

The chain uses TRBV28 and TRBJ1-5; D gene unclear. CDR1 is MDHEN, CDR2 SYDVKM, per germline. The CDR3 totals 14 residues. V shed 7 bases and J shed 5 bases, with 15 bases lying between them. CDR3 residues: CASTVWRGHQPQHF. The CDR3 bases are TGTGCCAGCACCGTTTGGCGGGGTCATCAGCCCCAGCATTTT.

The rearrangement links TRBV5-5 to TRBJ1-5; D gene uncertain. Trimming removed 0 bases from V and 9 bases from J, with 7 bases in between. Germline assignment: CDR1 SGHKS and CDR2 YYEKEE (reference sequence). This CDR3 has 12 amino acids. The CDR3 nucleotides are TGTGCCAGCAGCTTGGAACTTACGCCCCAGCATTTT. It encodes CASSLELTPQHF.

On this clone: The junction does not match germline at one end; this may be a read error. The chain carries TRBV7-7 and TRBJ2-5; D might be TRBD2 (5 bases). Germline lookup yields CDR1 SSHAT and CDR2 FNYEAQ (reference sequence). The CDR3 length is 13 residues. The CDR3 loop reads CASSLDYQETQYF. CDR3 DNA: TGTGCTAGCAGCTTGGACTACCAAGAGACCCAGTACTTC.

This chain links TRBV30 with TRBJ1-2; TRBD1 might be the D (5 bases). In germline, CDR1 is GTSNPN, CDR2 SVGIG (reference sequence). Deletions cut 3 bases from V and 2 bases from J, with 19 bases between. The CDR3 has 16 amino acids. The CDR3 nucleotides read TGTGCCTGGAGCGCCACACGAGGCAGGGTAAACTATGGCTACACCTTC. It translates to CAWSATRGRVNYGYTF.

About this clone: The junction and the germline gene differ at one end; a read error may be behind it. This chain's CDR3 is CASSSGRLRTF. CDR3 in DNA: TGTGCCAGCAGTTCAGGTCGCCTCAGAACTTTT. The chain is built from TRBV25-1 and TRBJ1-1; D call uncertain. The germline gives CDR1 MGHDK, CDR2 SYGVNS. This CDR3 region has 11 residues.

This chain uses TRBV19 with TRBJ1-3; D uncertain. This CDR3 is built from 16 residues. The V end was cut by 5 bases, the J end by 2 bases, with 16 bases between. Germline V gene data show CDR1 as LNHDA and CDR2 as SQIVND (reference sequence). DNA for the CDR3: TGTGCCAGTAGTGAAACTGTCTTCCGAGCTGGAAACACCATATATTTT. Its translation is CASSETVFRAGNTIYF.

The rearrangement links TRBV6-6 to TRBJ2-7, with D possibly being TRBD2 (6 bases). The CDR3 loop spans 15 amino acids. Trimming stripped 0 bases from V and 7 bases from J, with 16 bases between. Germline values: CDR1 MNHNY, CDR2 SVGAGI (reference sequence). The CDR3 is CASSYSGTQAREQYF. As DNA, the CDR3 is TGTGCCAGCAGTTACTCCGGGACTCAAGCACGGGAGCAGTACTTC.

The chain links TRBV5-6 to TRBJ2-2; possible D gene TRBD1, 6 bases. V was clipped by 5 bases and J by 6 bases, with 11 bases between them. The germline V gene encodes CDR1 SGHDT and CDR2 YYEEEE. The CDR3 runs 13 residues. The CDR3 here is CASSYRAAGELFF. DNA for the CDR3: TGTGCCAGCAGTTACAGGGCCGCCGGGGAGCTGTTTTTT.

V gene TRBV11-3 combines with J gene TRBJ2-1; 9 bases match TRBD1. The germline V gene encodes CDR1 SGHNT and CDR2 YENEEA. This CDR3 comprises 13 residues. The junction had 6 bases not matched to a gene; V was cut back by 11 bases and J by 4 bases. CDR3 loop: CASQTGGYNEQFF. In nucleotides, the CDR3 is TGTGCCTCCCAGACAGGGGGGTACAATGAGCAGTTCTTC.